This TCR beta chain was sequenced in a study of blood T cell repertoires in COVID-19. Whole-study context: Sites across the United States, Italy and Spain contributed samples from acute and convalescent COVID-19. Sources were T cells, B-cell-depleted T cells, or PBMCs; the material itself was cDNA or gDNA.

Germline CDR1 SGDLS, CDR2 YYNGEE. There are 16 residues in the CDR3. V lost 1 base, J lost 0 bases, and 13 bases lay in between. Study processing details: Using reference gene primer amplification, nucleated cell counts were estimated. The assay was immunoSEQ multiplex PCR, and TCRdb's table has in-frame clones only and misses some. V and J calls and clone size are given by that table; D and trimming were obtained from the DNA. The sample lists about 98,000 clones; around 76% were seen once. A few counts support this clone. This TCR came from a man older than 75 with acute or convalescent COVID-19. The J gene is TRBJ1-2, the V gene TRBV9; no clear D. Sequenced sample: peripheral blood. The CDR3 region is CASSVTEMVSNYGYTF. CDR3 nucleotides: TGTGCCAGCAGCGTAACGGAGATGGTTTCTAACTATGGCTACACCTTC.